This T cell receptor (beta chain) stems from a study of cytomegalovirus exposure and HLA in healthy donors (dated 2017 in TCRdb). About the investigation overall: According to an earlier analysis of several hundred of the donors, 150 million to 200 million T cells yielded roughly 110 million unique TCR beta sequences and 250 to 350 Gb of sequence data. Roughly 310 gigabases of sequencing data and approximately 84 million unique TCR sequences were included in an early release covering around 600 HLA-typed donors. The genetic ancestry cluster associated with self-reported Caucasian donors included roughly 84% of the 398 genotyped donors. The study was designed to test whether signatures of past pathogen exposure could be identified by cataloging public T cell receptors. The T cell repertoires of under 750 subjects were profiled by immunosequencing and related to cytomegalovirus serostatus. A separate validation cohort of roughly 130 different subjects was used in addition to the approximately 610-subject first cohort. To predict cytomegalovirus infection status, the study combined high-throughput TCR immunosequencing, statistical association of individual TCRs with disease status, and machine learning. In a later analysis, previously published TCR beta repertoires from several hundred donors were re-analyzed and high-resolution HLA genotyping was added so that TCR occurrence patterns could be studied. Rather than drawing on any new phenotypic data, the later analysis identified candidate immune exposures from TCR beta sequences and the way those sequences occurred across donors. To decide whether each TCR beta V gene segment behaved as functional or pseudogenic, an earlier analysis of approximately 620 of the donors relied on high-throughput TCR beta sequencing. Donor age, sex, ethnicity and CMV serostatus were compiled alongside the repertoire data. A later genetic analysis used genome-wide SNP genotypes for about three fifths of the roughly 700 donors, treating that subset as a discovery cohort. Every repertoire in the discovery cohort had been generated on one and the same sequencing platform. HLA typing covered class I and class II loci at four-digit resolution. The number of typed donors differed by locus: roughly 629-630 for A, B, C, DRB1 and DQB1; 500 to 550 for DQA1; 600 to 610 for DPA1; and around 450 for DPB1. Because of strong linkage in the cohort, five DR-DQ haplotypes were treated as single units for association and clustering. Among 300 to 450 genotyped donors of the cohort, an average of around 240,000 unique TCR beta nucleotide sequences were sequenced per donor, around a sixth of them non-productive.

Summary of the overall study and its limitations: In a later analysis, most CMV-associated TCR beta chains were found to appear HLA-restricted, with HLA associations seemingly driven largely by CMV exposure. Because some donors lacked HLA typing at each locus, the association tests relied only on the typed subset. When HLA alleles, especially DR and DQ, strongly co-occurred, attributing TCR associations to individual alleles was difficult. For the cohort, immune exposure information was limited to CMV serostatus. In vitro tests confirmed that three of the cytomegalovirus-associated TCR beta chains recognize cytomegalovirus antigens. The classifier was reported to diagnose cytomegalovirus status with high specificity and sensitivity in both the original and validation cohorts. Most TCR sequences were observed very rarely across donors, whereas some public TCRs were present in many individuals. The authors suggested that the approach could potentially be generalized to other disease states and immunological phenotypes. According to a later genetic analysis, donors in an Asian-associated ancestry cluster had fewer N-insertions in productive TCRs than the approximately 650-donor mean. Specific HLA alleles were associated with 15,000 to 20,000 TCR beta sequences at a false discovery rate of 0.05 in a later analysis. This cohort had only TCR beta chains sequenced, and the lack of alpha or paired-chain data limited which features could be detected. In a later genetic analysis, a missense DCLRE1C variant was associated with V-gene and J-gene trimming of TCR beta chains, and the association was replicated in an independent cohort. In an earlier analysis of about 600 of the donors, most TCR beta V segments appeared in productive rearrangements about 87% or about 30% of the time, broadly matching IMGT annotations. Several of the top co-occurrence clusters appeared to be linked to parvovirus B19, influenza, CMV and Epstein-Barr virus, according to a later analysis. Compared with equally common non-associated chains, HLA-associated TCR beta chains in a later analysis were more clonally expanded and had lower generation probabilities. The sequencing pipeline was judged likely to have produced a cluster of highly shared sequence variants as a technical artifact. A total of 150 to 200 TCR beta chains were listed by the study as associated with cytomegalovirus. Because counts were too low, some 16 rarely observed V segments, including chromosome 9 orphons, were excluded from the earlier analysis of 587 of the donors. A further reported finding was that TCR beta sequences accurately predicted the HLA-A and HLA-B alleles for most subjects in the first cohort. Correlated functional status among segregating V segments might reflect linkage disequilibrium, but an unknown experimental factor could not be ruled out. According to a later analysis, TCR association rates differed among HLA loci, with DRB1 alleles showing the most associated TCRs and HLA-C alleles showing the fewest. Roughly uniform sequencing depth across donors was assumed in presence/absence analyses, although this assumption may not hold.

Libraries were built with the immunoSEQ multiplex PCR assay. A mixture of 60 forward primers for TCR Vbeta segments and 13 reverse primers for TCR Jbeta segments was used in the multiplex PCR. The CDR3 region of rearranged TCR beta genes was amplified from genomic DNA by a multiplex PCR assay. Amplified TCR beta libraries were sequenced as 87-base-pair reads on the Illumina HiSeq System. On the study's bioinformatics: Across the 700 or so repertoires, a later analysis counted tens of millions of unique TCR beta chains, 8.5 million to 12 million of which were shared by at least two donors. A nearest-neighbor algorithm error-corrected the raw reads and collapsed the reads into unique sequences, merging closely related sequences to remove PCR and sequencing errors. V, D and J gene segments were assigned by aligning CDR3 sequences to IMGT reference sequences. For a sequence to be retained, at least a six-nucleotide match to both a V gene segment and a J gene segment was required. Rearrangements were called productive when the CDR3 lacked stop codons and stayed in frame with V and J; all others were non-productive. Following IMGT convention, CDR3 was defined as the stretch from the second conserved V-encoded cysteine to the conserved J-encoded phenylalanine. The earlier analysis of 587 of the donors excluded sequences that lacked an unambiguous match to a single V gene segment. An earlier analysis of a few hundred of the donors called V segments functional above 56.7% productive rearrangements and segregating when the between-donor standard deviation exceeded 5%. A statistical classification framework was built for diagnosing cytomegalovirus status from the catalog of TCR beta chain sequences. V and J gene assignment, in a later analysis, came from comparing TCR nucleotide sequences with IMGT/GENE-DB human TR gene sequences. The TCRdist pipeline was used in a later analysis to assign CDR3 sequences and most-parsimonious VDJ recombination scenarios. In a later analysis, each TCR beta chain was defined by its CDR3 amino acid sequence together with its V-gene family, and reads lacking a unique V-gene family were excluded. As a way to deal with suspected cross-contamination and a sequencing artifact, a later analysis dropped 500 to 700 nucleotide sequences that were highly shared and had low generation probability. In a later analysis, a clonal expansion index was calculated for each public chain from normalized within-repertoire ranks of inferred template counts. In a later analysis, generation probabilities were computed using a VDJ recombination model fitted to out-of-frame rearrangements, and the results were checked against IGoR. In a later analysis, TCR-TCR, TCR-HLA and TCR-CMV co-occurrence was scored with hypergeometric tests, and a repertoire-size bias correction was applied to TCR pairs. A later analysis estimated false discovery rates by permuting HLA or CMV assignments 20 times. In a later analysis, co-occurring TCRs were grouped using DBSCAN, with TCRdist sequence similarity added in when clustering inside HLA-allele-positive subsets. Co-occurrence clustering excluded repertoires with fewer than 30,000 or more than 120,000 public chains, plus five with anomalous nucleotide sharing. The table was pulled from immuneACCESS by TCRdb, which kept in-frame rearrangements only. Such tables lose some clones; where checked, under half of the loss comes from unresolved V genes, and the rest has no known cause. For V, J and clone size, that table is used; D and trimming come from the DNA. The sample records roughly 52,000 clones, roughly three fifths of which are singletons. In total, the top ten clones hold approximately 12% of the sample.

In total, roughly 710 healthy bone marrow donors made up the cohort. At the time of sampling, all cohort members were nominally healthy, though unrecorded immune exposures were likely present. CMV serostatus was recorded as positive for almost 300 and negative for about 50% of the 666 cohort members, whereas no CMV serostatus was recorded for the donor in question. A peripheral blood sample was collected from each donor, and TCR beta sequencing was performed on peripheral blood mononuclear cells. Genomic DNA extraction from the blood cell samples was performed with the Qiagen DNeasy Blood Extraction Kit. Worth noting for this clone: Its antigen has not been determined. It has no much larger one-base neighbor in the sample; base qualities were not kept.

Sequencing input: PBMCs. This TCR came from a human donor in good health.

The CDR3 sequence is CASSSTPRGEKLFF. In nucleotide form, the sequence is TGTGCCAGCAGTTCGACCCCGAGGGGGGAAAAACTGTTTTTT. The chain was built from TRBV6-5 and TRBJ1-4; the D gene is perhaps TRBD1, from 6 matching bases. The germline V gene encodes CDR1 MNHEY and CDR2 SVGAGI. From the cysteine through the phenylalanine, the CDR3 covers 14 amino acids. Just CDR3 DNA is preserved here, 42 bases in frame from base 1. At the junction V is shortened by 4 bases and J by 8 bases, with 14 bases in between.